A single sample is the source of the 24 T cell receptor beta chains below, sequenced in a study of blood T cell repertoires in COVID-19. The assay was immunoSEQ multiplex PCR, and TCRdb's table has in-frame clones only and misses some. This sample has about 140,000 clones, with almost 85% found just once. The specimen sequenced was peripheral blood. These receptors all stem from a man in his fifties or sixties with acute or convalescent COVID-19.

The chain is built from TRBV5-1 and TRBJ2-2; 9 bases match TRBD1. The CDR3 totals 15 residues. The J segment lost 4 bases and the V segment lost 4 bases, leaving 5 bases of the junction unmatched. The V gene's germline CDR1 is SGHRS and CDR2 YFSETQ. The CDR3 protein is CASSPGTGPTGELFF. As DNA, the CDR3 is TGCGCCAGCAGCCCGGGGACAGGGCCCACCGGGGAGCTGTTTTTT.

This sequence joins TRBV5-1 and TRBJ1-1, with 7 bases fitting TRBD1. The CDR3 spans 14 residues. Per the germline V gene, CDR1 is SGHRS and CDR2 is YFSETQ. V lost 5 bases, J lost 4 bases, and 8 bases stayed unmatched. CDR3 nucleotide sequence: TGCGCCAGCAGACCGGCACAGGGGTCCACTGAAGCTTTCTTT. Translation gives CASRPAQGSTEAFF.

This clone turned up a few times. The V call is TRBV4-1, the J call TRBJ2-5; D gene uncertain. CDR1 is MGHRA and CDR2 is YSYEKL in the germline V gene. V lost 4 bases, J lost 2 bases, and 11 bases lay in between. The CDR3 sequence is 14 residues long. In DNA form, the CDR3 reads TGCGCCAGCAGCCCCTTCGAGGCACAAGAGACCCAGTACTTC. Amino acid sequence: CASSPFEAQETQYF.

The rearrangement joins TRBV11-2 to TRBJ1-2; D is ambiguous. Deletions cut 0 bases from V and 4 bases from J, with 6 bases between. This CDR3 is built from 13 residues. Germline V gene data show CDR1 as SGHAT and CDR2 as FQNNGV. CDR3 in amino acids: CASSLDSVYGYTF. Here the CDR3 DNA reads TGTGCCAGCAGCTTAGACAGCGTCTATGGCTACACCTTC.

The V gene is TRBV5-6, the J gene TRBJ1-2; 11 positions match TRBD1. Germline loops: CDR1 SGHDT, CDR2 YYEEEE. CDR3 size: 15 residues. The trim removed 0 bases at V and 5 bases at J, leaving 3 bases unmatched. The CDR3 nucleotides are TGTGCCAGCAGCTTGGCGGGACAGGGGGTTTATGGCTACACCTTC. Amino acids: CASSLAGQGVYGYTF.

The rearrangement uses TRBV6-5 and TRBJ1-5, with D hard to call. V was pared by 7 bases and J by 3 bases, with 13 bases between. Germline V gives CDR1 MNHEY, CDR2 SVGAGI. This CDR3 has 14 residues. CDR3 sequence (DNA): TGTGCCAGCAAGAACGGGGTGATCAATCAGCCCCAGCATTTT. Residues: CASKNGVINQPQHF.

This sequence joins TRBV7-9 and TRBJ2-4; TRBD2 matches at 12 bases. This CDR3 has 19 amino acids. Germline CDR1 and CDR2: SEHNR and FQNEAQ (reference sequence). J lost 1 base, V lost 2 bases, and 9 bases had no gene match. CDR3 nucleotide sequence: TGTGCCAGCAGCTTACTCCCTAGCGGGGGGGCCGGGGCCAAAAACATTCAGTACTTC. It translates to CASSLLPSGGAGAKNIQYF.

The chain combines TRBV7-8 with TRBJ2-5, with 12 bases identical to TRBD1. Per the germline V gene, CDR1 is SGHVS and CDR2 is FQNEAQ. The ends lost 5 bases at V and 5 bases at J; junction bases unmatched: 9. This CDR3 spans 16 amino acids. CDR3 DNA: TGTGCCAGCAGCAAATCCGTAGGGACAGGGGGCGAGACCCAGTACTTC. Amino acid sequence: CASSKSVGTGGETQYF. The full variable domain, its missing parts supplied by reference TRBV7-8 and TRBJ2-5, is GAGVSQSPRYKVAKRGQDVALRCDPISGHVSLFWYQQALGQGPEFLTYFQNEAQLDKSGLPSDRFFAERPEGSVSTLKIQRTQQEDSAVYLCASSKSVGTGGETQYFGPGTRLLVL.

The rearrangement joins TRBV5-1 to TRBJ2-1; 7 bases line up with TRBD2. The CDR3 loop spans 16 amino acids. The ends lost 2 bases at V and 0 bases at J; junction bases unmatched: 5. Germline lookup yields CDR1 SGHRS and CDR2 YFSETQ. CDR3 DNA sequence: TGCGCCAGCAGCTTTTCCGGCGGGAGCTCCTACAATGAGCAGTTCTTC. Translation: CASSFSGGSSYNEQFF. Full variable domain (missing parts from reference TRBV5-1 and TRBJ2-1): KAGVTQTPRYLIKTRGQQVTLSCSPISGHRSVSWYQQTPGQGLQFLFEYFSETQRNKGNFPGRFSGRQFSNSRSEMNVSTLELGDSALYLCASSFSGGSSYNEQFFGPGTRLTVL.

This chain joins TRBV11-3 and TRBJ2-5, with 8 bases identical to TRBD1. The V segment lost 3 bases and the J segment 3 bases; nucleotides outside the gene matches: 6. Germline CDR1 reads SGHNT; CDR2 reads YENEEA. The CDR3 is made up of 15 amino acids. The chain's CDR3 is CASSLGRGLEETQYF. CDR3 in DNA: TGTGCCAGCAGCTTGGGCAGGGGGCTGGAAGAGACCCAGTACTTC. Supplemented by reference TRBV11-3 and TRBJ2-5, the full variable domain reads EAGVVQSPRYKIIEKKQPVAFWCNPISGHNTLYWYLQNLGQGPELLIRYENEEAVDDSQLPKDRFSAERLKGVDSTLKIQPAELGDSAVYLCASSLGRGLEETQYFGPGTRLLVL.

V is TRBV6-5 and J is TRBJ2-5, with 8 bases lining up with TRBD2. Looked up from germline, CDR1 is MNHEY and CDR2 is SVGAGI. V lost 6 bases and J lost 4; bases outside the gene matches: 4. The CDR3 contains 13 residues. CDR3 coding DNA: TGTGCCAGCAGATCTAGCGGGTCAGAGACCCAGTACTTC. Protein product: CASRSSGSETQYF.

In this sample, this clone turned up once. The chain links TRBV5-6 to TRBJ1-5; no reliable D call. The CDR3 extends over 15 amino acids. Germline loops: CDR1 SGHDT, CDR2 YYEEEE. V gave up 4 bases and J gave up 6 bases, with 17 bases separating them. The CDR3 DNA follows: TGTGCCAGCAGCCCCGGAGGGTTGGGAAGTCAGCCCCAGCATTTT. Protein product: CASSPGGLGSQPQHF.

CDR3: CATSSGTGARSTNEKLFF. The CDR3 DNA sequence: TGTGCCACCAGCTCCGGGACAGGGGCAAGGTCAACTAATGAAAAACTGTTTTTT. This rearrangement joins TRBV15 to TRBJ1-4; 10 bases are shared with TRBD1. The trim removed 5 bases at V and 0 bases at J, leaving 9 bases unmatched. The CDR3 consists of 18 residues. Per germline, CDR1 LNHNV and CDR2 YYDKDF (reference sequence). The entire variable domain, with the rest obtained from reference TRBV15 and TRBJ1-4, is as follows: DAMVIQNPRYQVTQFGKPVTLSCSQTLNHNVMYWYQQKSSQAPKLLFHYYDKDFNNEADTPDNFQSRRPNTSFCFLDIRSPGLGDTAMYLCATSSGTGARSTNEKLFFGSGTQLSVL.

Comment on this clone: Sequence at one end of the junction differs from germline and may be a read error. The chain combines TRBV7-7 with TRBJ1-4; D is undetermined. Germline V gives CDR1 SSHAT, CDR2 FNYEAQ (reference sequence). This CDR3 comprises 14 residues. CDR3 nucleotides: TGTGCTAGCAGCCCCAGCGCAACTAATGAAAAACTGTTTTTT. Translated, it gives CASSPSATNEKLFF.

The V and J genes are TRBV29-1 and TRBJ2-3; D is unresolved. The ends were cut back, 0 bases at V and 0 bases at J, with 7 bases in the middle. CDR3 length equals 14 residues. Germline values: CDR1 SQVTM, CDR2 ANQGSEA. The CDR3 region is CSVEDQYSTDTQYF. CDR3 coding DNA: TGCAGCGTTGAAGATCAGTATAGCACAGATACGCAGTATTTT.

The V and J genes are TRBV6-1 and TRBJ2-7; 10 bases are a match to TRBD2. V lost 5 bases, J lost 2 bases, and 6 bases stayed unmatched. Germline assignment: CDR1 MNHNS and CDR2 SASEGT. The CDR3 is 15 amino acids. The CDR3 here is CASSMGLAGAYEQYF. The CDR3 DNA reads as TGTGCCAGCAGTATGGGGCTAGCGGGAGCCTACGAGCAGTACTTC.

This clone came up once. The chain carries TRBV5-1 and TRBJ1-1; D ambiguous. In germline, CDR1 is SGHRS, CDR2 YFSETQ. The CDR3 is 15 residues long. V lost 1 base, J lost 0 bases, and 10 bases lay in between. CDR3 sequence: CASSLKEGLNTEAFF. CDR3 sequence (DNA): TGCGCCAGCAGCTTGAAGGAGGGTCTGAACACTGAAGCTTTCTTT. Complete variable domain (other parts from reference TRBV5-1 and TRBJ1-1): KAGVTQTPRYLIKTRGQQVTLSCSPISGHRSVSWYQQTPGQGLQFLFEYFSETQRNKGNFPGRFSGRQFSNSRSEMNVSTLELGDSALYLCASSLKEGLNTEAFFGQGTRLTVV.

This clone showed up just a few times. The chain links TRBV20-1 to TRBJ1-5; unclear D gene. V dropped 3 bases and J dropped 2 bases, with 8 bases sitting between them. Germline-derived CDR1 and CDR2 are DFQATT and SNEGSKA (reference sequence). The CDR3 is 13 amino acids. CDR3 in amino acids: CSASPRGNQPQHF. The DNA for the CDR3 is TGCAGTGCTAGTCCCCGGGGCAATCAGCCCCAGCATTTT.

V and J are TRBV3-1 (or the pseudogene TRBV3-2) and TRBJ1-2, with a possible D match to TRBD1 (5 bases). Germline loops: CDR1 LGHDT, CDR2 YNNKEL (reference sequence). The CDR3 length is 15 residues. V was pared by 1 base and J by 8 bases, with 17 bases between. The CDR3 nucleotides read TGTGCCAGCAGCCAAGGCCCCGGGGGGATCAAGGGCTACACCTTC. As protein: CASSQGPGGIKGYTF.

This clone was picked up one time. The chain uses TRBV9 and TRBJ1-6; 8 bases are a match to TRBD1. The CDR3 sequence is 15 residues long. The ends lost 0 bases at V and 10 bases at J; junction bases unmatched: 6. Germline V gives CDR1 SGDLS, CDR2 YYNGEE. CDR3 amino acids: CASSVVDREGSPLHF. The CDR3 coding sequence is TGTGCCAGCAGCGTAGTGGACAGGGAGGGATCACCCCTCCACTTT.

The chain couples TRBV7-2 to TRBJ2-7; the D gene is possibly TRBD1 (6 bases). Germline V gives CDR1 SGHTA, CDR2 FQGNSA. The CDR3 sequence is 15 residues long. V lost 5 bases and J 1 base, leaving 15 bases between the germline ends. The CDR3 reads CASSPSRGRSYEQYF. The CDR3 DNA reads as TGTGCCAGCAGCCCCTCCAGGGGTAGGTCCTACGAGCAGTACTTC.

The chain employs TRBV7-2 and TRBJ2-1; TRBD2 matches 9 bases. Unmatched junction bases numbered 2, after V lost 5 bases and J lost 12 bases. The CDR3 covers 11 residues. Germline values: CDR1 SGHTA, CDR2 FQGNSA. The CDR3 is CASSNSGGQFF. The CDR3 nucleotides are TGTGCCAGCAGCAATAGCGGGGGGCAGTTCTTC.

The rearrangement links TRBV6-1 to TRBJ1-3, with D unclear. Trimming removed 3 bases at V and 2 bases at J, with 11 bases between. This CDR3 comprises 15 residues. Germline values: CDR1 MNHNS, CDR2 SASEGT. The DNA of the CDR3 is TGTGCCAGCAGTGATGGTGGAGTTACTGGAAACACCATATATTTT. Translated, it gives CASSDGGVTGNTIYF.

The chain is built from TRBV9 and TRBJ2-1; the D is unclear. CDR3 length: 15 residues. V gave up 0 bases and J gave up 2 bases, with 9 bases separating them. Germline CDR1 and CDR2: SGDLS and YYNGEE. The DNA of the CDR3 is TGTGCCAGCAGCGTAGTCCGAGCGCCCTACAATGAGCAGTTCTTC. Its translation is CASSVVRAPYNEQFF. Combining the CDR3 with reference TRBV9 and TRBJ2-1 gives the whole variable domain DSGVTQTPKHLITATGQRVTLRCSPRSGDLSVYWYQQSLDQGLQFLIQYYNGEERAKGNILERFSAQQFPDLHSELNLSSLELGDSALYFCASSVVRAPYNEQFFGPGTRLTVL.